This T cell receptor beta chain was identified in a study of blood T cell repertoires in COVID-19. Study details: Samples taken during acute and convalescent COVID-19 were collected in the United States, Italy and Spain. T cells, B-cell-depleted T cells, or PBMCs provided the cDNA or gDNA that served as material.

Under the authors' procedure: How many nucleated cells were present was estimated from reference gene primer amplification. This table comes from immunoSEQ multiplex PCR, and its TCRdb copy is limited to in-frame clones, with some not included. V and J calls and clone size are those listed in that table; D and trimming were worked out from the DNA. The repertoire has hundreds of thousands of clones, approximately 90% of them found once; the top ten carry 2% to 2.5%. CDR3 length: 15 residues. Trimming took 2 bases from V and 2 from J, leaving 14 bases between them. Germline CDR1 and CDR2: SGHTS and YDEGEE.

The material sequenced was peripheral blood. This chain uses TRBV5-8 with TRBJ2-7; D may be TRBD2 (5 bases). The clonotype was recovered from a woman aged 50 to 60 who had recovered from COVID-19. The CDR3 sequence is CASSFAEGLTYEQYF. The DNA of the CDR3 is TGTGCCAGCAGCTTCGCCGAGGGCTTGACCTACGAGCAGTACTTC. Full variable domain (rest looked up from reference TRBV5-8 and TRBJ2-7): EAGVTQSPTHLIKTRGQQATLRCSPISGHTSVYWYQQALGLGLQFLLWYDEGEERNRGNFPPRFSGRQFPNYSSELNVNALELEDSALYLCASSFAEGLTYEQYFGPGTRLTVT.